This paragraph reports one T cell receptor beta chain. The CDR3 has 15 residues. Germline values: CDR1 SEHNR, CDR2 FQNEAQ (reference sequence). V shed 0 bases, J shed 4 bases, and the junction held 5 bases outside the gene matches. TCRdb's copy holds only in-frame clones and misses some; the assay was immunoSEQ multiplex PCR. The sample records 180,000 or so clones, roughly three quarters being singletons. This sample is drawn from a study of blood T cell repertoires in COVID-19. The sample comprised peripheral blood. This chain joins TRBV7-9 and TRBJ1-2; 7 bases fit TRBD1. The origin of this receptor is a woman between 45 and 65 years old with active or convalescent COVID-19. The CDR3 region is CASSLAGQVLYGYTF. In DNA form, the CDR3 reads TGTGCCAGCAGCTTAGCCGGACAGGTCCTCTATGGCTACACCTTC.